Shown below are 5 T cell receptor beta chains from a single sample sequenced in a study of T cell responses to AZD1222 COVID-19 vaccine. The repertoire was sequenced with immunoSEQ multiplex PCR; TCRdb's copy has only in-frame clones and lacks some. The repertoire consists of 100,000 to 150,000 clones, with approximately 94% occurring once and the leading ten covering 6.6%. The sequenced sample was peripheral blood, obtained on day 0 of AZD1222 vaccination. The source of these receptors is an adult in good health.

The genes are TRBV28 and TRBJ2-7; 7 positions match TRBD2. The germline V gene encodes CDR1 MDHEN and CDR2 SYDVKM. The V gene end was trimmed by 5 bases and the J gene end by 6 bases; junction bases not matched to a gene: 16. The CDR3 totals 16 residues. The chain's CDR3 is CASSVPSGAGPLEQYF. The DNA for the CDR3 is TGTGCCAGCAGTGTACCCAGCGGGGCCGGCCCTCTCGAGCAGTACTTC.

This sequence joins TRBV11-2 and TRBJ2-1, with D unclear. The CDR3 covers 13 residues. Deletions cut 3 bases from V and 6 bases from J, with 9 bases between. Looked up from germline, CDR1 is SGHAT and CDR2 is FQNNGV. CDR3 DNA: TGTGCCAGCAGCTTCCCGGACGGCAATGAGCAGTTCTTC. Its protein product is CASSFPDGNEQFF.

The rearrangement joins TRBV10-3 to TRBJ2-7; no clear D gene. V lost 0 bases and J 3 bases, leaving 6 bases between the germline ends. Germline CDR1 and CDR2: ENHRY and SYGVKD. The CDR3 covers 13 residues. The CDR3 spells CAISESTGYEQYF. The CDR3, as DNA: TGTGCCATCAGTGAGTCGACGGGCTACGAGCAGTACTTC.

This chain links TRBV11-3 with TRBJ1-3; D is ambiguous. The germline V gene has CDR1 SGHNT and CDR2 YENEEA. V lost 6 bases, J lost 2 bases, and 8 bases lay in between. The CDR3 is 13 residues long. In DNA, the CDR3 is TGTGCCAGCAGTTTACATCCTGGAAACACCATATATTTT. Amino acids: CASSLHPGNTIYF. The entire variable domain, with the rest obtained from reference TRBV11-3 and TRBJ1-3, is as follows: EAGVVQSPRYKIIEKKQPVAFWCNPISGHNTLYWYLQNLGQGPELLIRYENEEAVDDSQLPKDRFSAERLKGVDSTLKIQPAELGDSAVYLCASSLHPGNTIYFGEGSWLTVV.

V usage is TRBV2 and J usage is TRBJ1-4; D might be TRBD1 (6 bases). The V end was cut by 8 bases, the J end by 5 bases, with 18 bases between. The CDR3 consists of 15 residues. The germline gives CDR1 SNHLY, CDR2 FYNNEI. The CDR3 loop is CASLSRTERNEKLFF. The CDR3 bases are TGTGCCAGCCTATCCAGGACAGAAAGAAATGAAAAACTGTTTTTT.